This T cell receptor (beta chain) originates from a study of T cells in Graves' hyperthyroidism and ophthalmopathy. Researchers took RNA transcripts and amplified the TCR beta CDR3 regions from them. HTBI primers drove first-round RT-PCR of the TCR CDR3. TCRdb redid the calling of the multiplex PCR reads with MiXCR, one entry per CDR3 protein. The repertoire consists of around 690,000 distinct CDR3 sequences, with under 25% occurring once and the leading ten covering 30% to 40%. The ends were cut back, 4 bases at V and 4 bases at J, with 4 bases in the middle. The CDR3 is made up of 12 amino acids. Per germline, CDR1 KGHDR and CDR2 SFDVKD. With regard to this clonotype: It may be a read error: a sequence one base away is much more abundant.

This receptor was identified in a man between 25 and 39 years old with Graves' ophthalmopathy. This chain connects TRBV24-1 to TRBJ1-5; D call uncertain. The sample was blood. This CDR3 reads CATSEGNQPQHF. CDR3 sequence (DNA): TGTGCCACCAGTGAAGGGAATCAGCCCCAGCATTTT.